A selection of T cell receptor beta chains follows, all from one sample in a study of T cell changes during pregnancy in multiple sclerosis. The repertoire was sequenced with immunoSEQ multiplex PCR; TCRdb's copy has only in-frame clones and lacks some. The table has fewer than 40,000 clones, 90% seen once. Sequencing used CD8+ T cells from peripheral blood mononuclear cells, obtained in the first trimester of pregnancy. The receptors derive from a female donor with multiple sclerosis, enrolled in a pregnancy study. CDR3s include the opening cysteine and the closing phenylalanine or tryptophan. The order of the fields is V gene, J gene, clone size, CDR3 protein. A clone size is listed for some rows: how often the clone was seen (once, few, many), or a class if it is expanded.

V: TRBV28
J: TRBJ2-1
size: NA
CDR3: CASSAGERAYNEQFF

V: TRBV7-2
J: TRBJ2-2
size: NA
CDR3: CASSPSTGELFF

V: TRBV5-5
J: TRBJ2-7
size: NA
CDR3: CASSLGGIRKEQYF

V: TRBV7-3
J: TRBJ2-3
size: NA
CDR3: CASSTAEGGADTQYF

V: TRBV15
J: TRBJ2-7
size: NA
CDR3: CATSRDRGFYEQYF

V: TRBV29-1
J: TRBJ2-7
size: NA
CDR3: CSAMTGREQYF

V: TRBV7-9
J: TRBJ2-1
size: few
CDR3: CASSGRQGSSYNEQFF

V: TRBV28
J: TRBJ2-7
size: NA
CDR3: CASSLGVGAYEQYF

V: TRBV5-1
J: TRBJ2-3
size: NA
CDR3: CASSAGTGTWDTQYF

V: TRBV18
J: TRBJ2-7
size: NA
CDR3: CASSPTSGTLEEQYF

V: TRBV2
J: TRBJ2-7
size: NA
CDR3: CASSDGALSSYEQYF

V: TRBV19
J: TRBJ2-7
size: NA
CDR3: CASSIAADTLYEQYF

V: TRBV21-1
J: TRBJ2-7
size: NA
CDR3: CASNGLESYEQYF

V: TRBV7-8
J: TRBJ2-7
size: once
CDR3: CATRRMPNPNIYEQYF

V: TRBV4-2
J: TRBJ2-7
size: NA
CDR3: CASSQEQTRAYEQYF

V: TRBV4-3
J: TRBJ2-7
size: NA
CDR3: CASSQAQGLVYEQYF

V: TRBV7-9
J: TRBJ2-3
size: NA
CDR3: CASSSSGTNREPPTDTQYF

V: TRBV6-1
J: TRBJ2-5
size: NA
CDR3: CASSELAGGQETQYF

V: TRBV4-2
J: TRBJ2-1
size: few
CDR3: CASSQETSGVYNEQFF

V: TRBV5-1
J: TRBJ2-5
size: NA
CDR3: CASSFSIGLAGETQYF

V: TRBV13
J: TRBJ2-3
size: NA
CDR3: CASSFGTPGVDTQYF

V: TRBV11-2
J: TRBJ2-5
size: NA
CDR3: CASSPRQLQETQYF

V: TRBV5-1
J: TRBJ2-7
size: NA
CDR3: CASSLSGQGFYEQYF

V: TRBV4-2
J: TRBJ2-3
size: once
CDR3: CASRRLAGGSDTQYF

V: TRBV12-5
J: TRBJ1-1
size: NA
CDR3: CASGLDQGAEAFF

V: TRBV2
J: TRBJ2-7
size: NA
CDR3: CASSEWQGHEQYF

V: TRBV15
J: TRBJ2-3
size: few
CDR3: CATSGPQGGLGTQYF

V: TRBV6-5
J: TRBJ2-1
size: NA
CDR3: CASSSRLAGGHEQFF

V: TRBV5-4
J: TRBJ1-2
size: NA
CDR3: CASSTSGTPNGYTF

V: TRBV27
J: TRBJ1-1
size: few
CDR3: CASSLGTGRTEAFF

V: TRBV28
J: TRBJ1-5
size: once
CDR3: CASSTGGRRQPQHF

V: TRBV5-1
J: TRBJ2-1
size: NA
CDR3: CASSPGLGEGPPNEQFF

V: TRBV18
J: TRBJ1-3
size: NA
CDR3: CASSLPPGQKFGASHSGNTIYF

V: TRBV15
J: NA
size: NA
CDR3: CATSRDNQGGHEQYF

V: TRBV6-5
J: TRBJ2-5
size: NA
CDR3: CASSFGGTLSTQYF

V: TRBV5-8
J: TRBJ2-1
size: NA
CDR3: CASSSLTGDSIYNEQFF

V: TRBV27
J: TRBJ1-1
size: NA
CDR3: CASSLGDREDTEAFF

V: TRBV9
J: TRBJ2-1
size: NA
CDR3: CASSGPPSVGLAGPYNEQFF

V: TRBV28
J: TRBJ2-7
size: NA
CDR3: CASSPRDTSYEQYF

V: TRBV27
J: TRBJ2-1
size: NA
CDR3: CASSGLDLDEQFF

V: TRBV5-6
J: TRBJ2-7
size: NA
CDR3: CASSLDPGQEAHEQYF

V: TRBV12-2
J: TRBJ1-1
size: NA
CDR3: CASRQRQGSDTEAFF

V: TRBV7-8
J: TRBJ2-5
size: NA
CDR3: CASSLEAGGLRETQYF

V: TRBV7-9
J: TRBJ2-1
size: NA
CDR3: CASSLVDSINNEQFF

V: TRBV7-9
J: TRBJ1-4
size: NA
CDR3: CASSLNRGLAEKLFF

V: TRBV29-1
J: TRBJ2-2
size: NA
CDR3: CSVGDRGATGELFF

V: TRBV29-1
J: TRBJ1-2
size: few
CDR3: CSVEDRTDYGYTF

V: TRBV11-2
J: TRBJ2-1
size: NA
CDR3: CASSLVRNEQFF

V: TRBV19
J: TRBJ2-7
size: NA
CDR3: CATSGLADYEQYF

V: TRBV5-4
J: TRBJ2-1
size: NA
CDR3: CASSLGGNEQFF

V: TRBV2
J: TRBJ2-7
size: NA
CDR3: CASSDPVSSYEQYF

V: TRBV2
J: TRBJ2-7
size: once
CDR3: CASRSTVKYEQYF

V: TRBV5-1
J: TRBJ2-2
size: NA
CDR3: CASSLGRLAGATGELFF

V: TRBV19
J: TRBJ2-7
size: NA
CDR3: CASSIDLGMGYEQYF

V: TRBV14
J: TRBJ2-7
size: NA
CDR3: CASSQGTSGIYEQYF